This T cell receptor beta chain stems from a study of blood T cell repertoires in COVID-19. Study background: T cells, B-cell-depleted T cells, or PBMCs supplied cDNA or gDNA.

Original methodology: Amplification with reference gene primers provided the estimates of nucleated cell counts. Profiled with immunoSEQ multiplex PCR; TCRdb holds only in-frame clones, not every one. V and J calls and clone size are as listed in that table; D and trimming were resolved from the DNA. The top ten hold 7% to 8.5% of the sample, which has some 200,000 clones, 80% to 90% seen once. Per the germline V gene, CDR1 is SQVTM and CDR2 is ANQGSEA. V was trimmed by 3 bases and J by 10 bases, leaving 9 bases between them. There are 10 residues in the CDR3. Self-reported history from a screening survey and questionnaire set each donor's cohort.

J is TRBJ1-2 and V is TRBV29-1; no clear D gene. Sample: PBMCs or T cells enriched from blood (not recorded which). This TCR was sampled from a man aged 30 to 39 in a cohort exposed to, infected with or recovered from COVID-19 (not recorded which). The CDR3 sequence is CSVDSEFYTF. DNA for the CDR3: TGCAGCGTTGACTCCGAGTTCTACACCTTC.